These 29 T cell receptor beta chains came from one sample sequenced in a study of cytomegalovirus exposure and HLA in healthy donors. Profiled with immunoSEQ multiplex PCR; TCRdb holds only in-frame clones, not every one. Of 250,000 to 350,000 clones listed, 88% are singletons. Sequenced input: PBMCs. Every receptor here comes from a man aged 30 to 45 in good health and CMV-seronegative.

The chain recombines TRBV6-5 with TRBJ1-2, with 8 bases fitting TRBD1. The ends lost 1 base at V and 7 bases at J; junction bases unmatched: 5. Germline lookup yields CDR1 MNHEY and CDR2 SVGAGI. There are 14 residues in the CDR3. CDR3 nucleotides: TGTGCCAGCAGTTACTACGGACAGGGTAGTGGCTACACCTTC. It yields the protein CASSYYGQGSGYTF.

As DNA, the CDR3 is TGTGCCAGCGGTGGGACTAGCGGGGCCTCCTACAATGAGCAGTTCTTC. Amino acid sequence: CASGGTSGASYNEQFF. The V and J genes are TRBV25-1 and TRBJ2-1; 13 bases are a match to TRBD2. Germline loops: CDR1 MGHDK, CDR2 SYGVNS. The CDR3 is 16 amino acids. V shed 8 bases and J 0 bases; nucleotides not matched to a gene: 4. Looking up the rest from reference TRBV25-1 and TRBJ2-1 gives the full variable domain: EADIYQTPRYLVIGTGKKITLECSQTMGHDKMYWYQQDPGMELHLIHYSYGVNSTEKGDLSSESTVSRIRTEHFPLTLESARPSHTSQYLCASGGTSGASYNEQFFGPGTRLTVL.

This chain links TRBV7-6 with TRBJ1-1; perhaps TRBD1 as D (6 bases). Trimming removed 4 bases at V and 1 base at J, with 7 bases between. The CDR3 sequence is 13 residues long. Germline V gene data show CDR1 as SGHVS and CDR2 as FNYEAQ. The CDR3 bases are TGTGCCAGCAGCTCACAGGGGAACACTGAAGCTTTCTTT. It is translated as CASSSQGNTEAFF. Supplemented by reference TRBV7-6 and TRBJ1-1, the full variable domain reads GAGVSQSPRYKVTKRGQDVALRCDPISGHVSLYWYRQALGQGPEFLTYFNYEAQQDKSGLPNDRFSAERPEGSISTLTIQRTEQRDSAMYRCASSSQGNTEAFFGQGTRLTVV.

The V gene is TRBV7-9, the J gene TRBJ1-2, with TRBD1 matching over 7 bases. Germline loops: CDR1 SEHNR, CDR2 FQNEAQ (reference sequence). J was trimmed by 1 base and V by 3 bases; bases with no gene match: 2. The CDR3 extends over 14 amino acids. The CDR3 loop is CASSFGTVNYGYTF. In nucleotides, the CDR3 is TGTGCCAGCAGCTTCGGGACAGTTAACTATGGCTACACCTTC.

The chain links TRBV5-1 to TRBJ2-1, with 9 positions matching TRBD1. Germline V lookup: CDR1 SGHRS, CDR2 YFSETQ. CDR3 length: 14 residues. Trimming cost V 4 bases and J 5 bases; bases outside gene matches: 4. The CDR3 region is CASSRDRENNEQFF. CDR3 nucleotide sequence: TGCGCCAGCAGCCGGGACAGGGAAAACAATGAGCAGTTCTTC.

The genes are TRBV30 and TRBJ1-5; D uncertain. The germline gives CDR1 GTSNPN, CDR2 SVGIG (reference sequence). The CDR3 length is 12 residues. Trimming took off 3 bases at V and 3 bases at J, with 6 bases between the two ends. The CDR3 coding sequence is TGTGCCTGGAGCCAGTTCAATCAGCCCCAGCATTTT. This encodes CAWSQFNQPQHF. The variable domain in full, completed from reference TRBV30 and TRBJ1-5, reads SQTIHQWPATLVQPVGSPLSLECTVEGTSNPNLYWYRQAAGRGLQLLFYSVGIGQISSEVPQNLSASRPQDRQFILSSKKLLLSDSGFYLCAWSQFNQPQHFGDGTRLSIL.

This clone occurred a few times. The rearrangement links TRBV6-5 to TRBJ2-7; 8 bases align to TRBD2. From germline, CDR1 is MNHEY and CDR2 SVGAGI. The ends lost 6 bases at V and 0 bases at J; junction bases unmatched: 7. The CDR3 extends over 15 amino acids. The CDR3 reads CASSTLAGPSYEQYF. CDR3 nucleotide sequence: TGTGCCAGCAGCACGTTAGCGGGGCCCTCCTACGAGCAGTACTTC.

The chain joins TRBV7-9 to TRBJ1-3; 8 bases are shared with TRBD1. Germline V gene lookup returns CDR1 SEHNR and CDR2 FQNEAQ (reference sequence). This CDR3 comprises 17 residues. The V gene end was trimmed by 1 base and the J gene end by 1 base; junction bases not matched to a gene: 6. CDR3 loop: CASSLVGGTGSGNTIYF. DNA of the CDR3: TGTGCCAGCAGCTTAGTCGGGGGGACAGGATCTGGAAACACCATATATTTT.

This chain joins TRBV7-2 and TRBJ1-2; TRBD1 might be the D (5 bases). The CDR3 is 13 residues long. The V end lost 1 base, the J end lost 4 bases, and 7 bases lay between the germline ends. CDR1 is SGHTA and CDR2 is FQGNSA in the germline V gene. The CDR3 nucleotides are TGTGCCAGCAGCTTAGGGGGGGGCTATGGCTACACCTTC. Translated, it gives CASSLGGGYGYTF. Based on the CDR3 plus reference TRBV7-2 and TRBJ1-2, the full variable domain is GAGVSQSPSNKVTEKGKDVELRCDPISGHTALYWYRQSLGQGLEFLIYFQGNSAPDKSGLPSDRFSAERTGGSVSTLTIQRTQQEDSAVYLCASSLGGGYGYTFGSGTRLTVV.

The V gene is TRBV27, the J gene TRBJ1-1, with 8 bases aligning to TRBD1. V lost 6 bases to trimming and J lost 1 base; unmatched junction nucleotides: 4. This CDR3 has 14 residues. Looked up from germline, CDR1 is MNHEY and CDR2 is SMNVEV (reference sequence). The CDR3 region is CASRPTGGNTEAFF. CDR3 sequence (DNA): TGTGCCAGCAGACCTACAGGGGGGAACACTGAAGCTTTCTTT.

The rearrangement joins TRBV12-5 to TRBJ1-5; 7 nucleotides align to TRBD1. Germline CDR1 is LGHNT and CDR2 is FRNRAP. V was pared by 2 bases and J by 2 bases, with 6 bases of the junction left unmatched. The CDR3 covers 16 residues. Here the CDR3 reads CASGLLLGQGNQPQHF. The CDR3 DNA is TGTGCTAGTGGTTTGTTGTTAGGACAGGGCAATCAGCCCCAGCATTTT.

This chain uses TRBV9 with TRBJ1-5, with D possibly TRBD1 on 5 matching bases. Trimming pared 0 bases from V and 4 bases from J, leaving 8 bases between. This CDR3 contains 14 residues. CDR1 and CDR2 from the germline V gene are SGDLS and YYNGEE. This CDR3 is CASSVGRENQPQHF. The CDR3 DNA is TGTGCCAGCAGCGTAGGCAGGGAAAATCAGCCCCAGCATTTT.

The J gene is TRBJ2-3, the V gene TRBV4-3, with 7 bases that match TRBD2. This CDR3 has 21 residues. V dropped 1 base and J dropped 4; count of bases not matched to a gene: 23. CDR1 and CDR2 (germline): LGHNA, YSLEER. The CDR3 reads CASSQVVGEAGLLGESDTQYF. CDR3 nucleotides: TGCGCCAGCAGCCAAGTGGTCGGGGAGGCGGGACTATTGGGGGAATCAGATACGCAGTATTTT.

This chain uses TRBV29-1 with TRBJ2-7; 11 bases are shared with TRBD2. Germline CDR1 reads SQVTM; CDR2 reads ANQGSEA. The CDR3 has 15 residues. V lost 2 bases and J lost 0; bases outside the gene matches: 3. CDR3 loop: CSVEYSGGGSYEQYF. CDR3 DNA: TGCAGCGTTGAATATAGCGGGGGGGGCTCCTACGAGCAGTACTTC.

V gene TRBV19 combines with J gene TRBJ2-2, with D possibly being TRBD2 (6 bases). The CDR3 has 15 residues. The germline V and J ends were trimmed by 3 bases and 3 bases, with 11 bases remaining between them. Germline assignment: CDR1 LNHDA and CDR2 SQIVND (reference sequence). This CDR3 is CASSIPWGDTGELFF. The CDR3 DNA sequence: TGTGCCAGTAGTATTCCCTGGGGGGACACCGGGGAGCTGTTTTTT.

The chain couples TRBV19 to TRBJ2-2; D might be TRBD1 (5 bases). V gave up 6 bases and J gave up 5 bases, with 16 bases separating them. From germline, CDR1 is LNHDA and CDR2 SQIVND (reference sequence). The CDR3 covers 15 residues. CDR3 amino acids: CASSVQTTVTGELFF. The CDR3 bases are TGTGCCAGTAGCGTACAAACGACAGTGACCGGGGAGCTGTTTTTT. The complete variable domain, with remaining parts taken from reference TRBV19 and TRBJ2-2, reads DGGITQSPKYLFRKEGQNVTLSCEQNLNHDAMYWYRQDPGQGLRLIYYSQIVNDFQKGDIAEGYSVSREKKESFPLTVTSAQKNPTAFYLCASSVQTTVTGELFFGEGSRLTVL.

Remarks on this clone: This may be a read error, as it is one base from a much larger clone. V usage is TRBV5-6 and J usage is TRBJ1-6; 10 bases are a match to TRBD1. Germline V gene lookup returns CDR1 SGHDT and CDR2 YYEEEE. The CDR3 extends over 14 amino acids. Trimming took 3 bases from V and 6 from J; bases not matched to a gene: 0. The CDR3 here is CASSWDRGNSPLHF. DNA of the CDR3: TGTGCCAGCAGCTGGGACAGGGGTAATTCACCCCTCCACTTT.

This rearrangement joins TRBV19 to TRBJ1-6; the D gene is possibly TRBD1 (5 bases). The ends were cut back, 6 bases at V and 9 bases at J, with 15 bases in the middle. The CDR3 runs 14 residues. Germline CDR1 LNHDA, CDR2 SQIVND (reference sequence). The CDR3 DNA follows: TGTGCCAGTAGCCAAAACCGCCAGGGTTCACCCCTCCACTTT. It codes for CASSQNRQGSPLHF.

The J gene is TRBJ2-7, the V gene TRBV6-5; D call uncertain. This CDR3 is 12 amino acids long. Trimming took off 2 bases at V and 5 bases at J, with 7 bases between the two ends. Germline V lookup: CDR1 MNHEY, CDR2 SVGAGI. This chain's CDR3 is CASSYGTDEQYF. CDR3 bases: TGTGCCAGCAGTTACGGTACGGACGAGCAGTACTTC.

The rearrangement uses TRBV25-1 and TRBJ1-1; a possible D gene is TRBD1 (6 bases). The CDR3 totals 15 residues. Germline CDR1 and CDR2: MGHDK and SYGVNS. V shed 4 bases and J shed 4 bases, with 16 bases lying between them. In DNA, the CDR3 is TGTGCCAGCAGTGGAGCAGAGGGGGAGGGCACTGAAGCTTTCTTT. It is translated as CASSGAEGEGTEAFF.

The chain uses TRBV6-6 and TRBJ2-7; 10 bases are shared with TRBD1. Trimming at V came to 7 bases and at J to 3 bases, leaving 9 bases not matched to a gene. The CDR3 extends over 15 amino acids. Looked up from germline, CDR1 is MNHNY and CDR2 is SVGAGI (reference sequence). As DNA, the CDR3 is TGTGCCAGCACCTACTCGGGACAGGGGATCTACGAGCAGTACTTC. Translated, it gives CASTYSGQGIYEQYF.

The chain combines TRBV18 with TRBJ1-1; 10 bases are a match to TRBD1. Per the germline V gene, CDR1 is KGHSH and CDR2 is LQKENI. The trim removed 3 bases at V and 0 bases at J, leaving 7 bases unmatched. This CDR3 comprises 17 residues. CDR3 bases: TGTGCCAGCTCACCTATAGGGACAGGGGTCATGAACACTGAAGCTTTCTTT. Translation: CASSPIGTGVMNTEAFF.

The sample holds one count of this clone. The V gene is TRBV7-7, the J gene TRBJ2-5; 7 nucleotides match TRBD1. V dropped 3 bases and J dropped 0; count of bases not matched to a gene: 7. The length of the CDR3 is 16 residues. Germline lookup yields CDR1 SSHAT and CDR2 FNYEAQ (reference sequence). In DNA form, the CDR3 reads TGTGCCAGCAGCTTGACTTGGGACAGCTACCAAGAGACCCAGTACTTC. Translated, it gives CASSLTWDSYQETQYF.

The rearrangement uses TRBV7-2 and TRBJ2-2; tentatively, D is TRBD1 (6 bases). Trimming took 1 base from V and 1 from J, leaving 13 bases between them. The CDR3 is made up of 17 amino acids. Germline CDR1 is SGHTA and CDR2 is FQGNSA. The CDR3 sequence is CASSLVSGQLNTGELFF. The CDR3 nucleotides are TGTGCCAGCAGCTTAGTTTCAGGACAGTTGAACACCGGGGAGCTGTTTTTT.

The chain employs TRBV12-5 and TRBJ1-5; weak D call: TRBD1 (5 bases). The CDR3 loop spans 15 amino acids. Trimming pared 0 bases from V and 2 bases from J, leaving 8 bases between. CDR1 is LGHNT and CDR2 is FRNRAP in the germline V gene. The CDR3 DNA is TGTGCTAGTGGTTTGGTGTCACAGGGCAATCAGCCCCAGCATTTT. Amino acid sequence: CASGLVSQGNQPQHF.

The chain uses TRBV4-1 and TRBJ2-3; D possibly corresponds to TRBD2 (5 bases). The V end was cut by 1 base, the J end by 1 base, with 15 bases between. The CDR3 is 17 amino acids. From germline, CDR1 is MGHRA and CDR2 YSYEKL. The CDR3 DNA reads TGCGCCAGCAGCCAAGTTGTTGTTGGCGGGCGCACAGATACGCAGTATTTT. The encoded protein is CASSQVVVGGRTDTQYF.

This chain joins TRBV4-3 and TRBJ1-4; D gene unclear. The V end lost 1 base, the J end lost 4 bases, and 7 bases lay between the germline ends. CDR3 size: 14 residues. CDR1 and CDR2 (germline): LGHNA, YSLEER. The CDR3 region is CASSQGGGNEKLFF. DNA of the CDR3: TGCGCCAGCAGCCAAGGCGGCGGTAATGAAAAACTGTTTTTT.

The CDR3 DNA reads as TGTGCCAGCAGAAGGACTAGCGGGGGCCTGAACACCGGGGAGCTGTTTTTT. This sequence encodes CASRRTSGGLNTGELFF. The rearrangement links TRBV27 to TRBJ2-2; TRBD2 matches at 13 bases. Trimming took 6 bases from V and 1 from J; bases not matched to a gene: 5. The CDR3 totals 17 residues. Germline V gives CDR1 MNHEY, CDR2 SMNVEV (reference sequence).

This clone appeared a single time. The genes are TRBV6-5 and TRBJ1-4; possibly TRBD1 for D (6 bases). The CDR3 length is 14 residues. V was clipped by 5 bases and J by 2 bases, with 9 bases between them. Germline V gives CDR1 MNHEY, CDR2 SVGAGI. The CDR3 is CASSLRGTNEKLFF. Here the CDR3 DNA reads TGTGCCAGCAGTCTCAGGGGCACTAATGAAAAACTGTTTTTT.